Below, 6 T cell receptor beta chains from the same sample are listed, as sequenced in a study of blood T cell repertoires in COVID-19. The data were produced by immunoSEQ multiplex PCR, yet TCRdb's version contains in-frame clones alone and is incomplete. The sample carries about 430,000 clones, roughly 90% recorded once. The sample consisted of PBMCs or T cells enriched from blood (not recorded which). The receptor source for this set is a woman aged 25 to 39 with acute COVID-19.

The chain links TRBV2 to TRBJ1-1, with D tentatively TRBD1 (5 bases). This CDR3 region has 14 residues. The V end was cut by 8 bases, the J end by 7 bases, with 20 bases between. Germline V gene sequence: CDR1 SNHLY, CDR2 FYNNEI. CDR3 in DNA: TGTGCCAGCGCCAGGGTCAGGGCAAGTCTTGAAGCTTTCTTT. This encodes CASARVRASLEAFF. The whole variable domain, filled in from reference TRBV2 and TRBJ1-1, reads EPEVTQTPSHQVTQMGQEVILRCVPISNHLYFYWYRQILGQKVEFLVSFYNNEISEKSEIFDDQFSVERPDGSNFTLKIRSTKLEDSAMYFCASARVRASLEAFFGQGTRLTVV.

J is TRBJ1-4 and V is TRBV12-5, with TRBD1 identical over 7 bases. J was trimmed by 0 bases and V by 5 bases; bases with no gene match: 9. Germline CDR1 and CDR2: LGHNT and FRNRAP. The CDR3 sequence is 17 residues long. The CDR3 DNA reads as TGTGCTAGTGGTCCGGGGACAGCCGTTGCAACTAATGAAAAACTGTTTTTT. Translated, it gives CASGPGTAVATNEKLFF.

V gene TRBV30 combines with J gene TRBJ1-2; D may be TRBD1 (5 bases). Trimming took 0 bases from V and 7 from J, leaving 12 bases between them. The CDR3 contains 13 residues. The germline gives CDR1 GTSNPN, CDR2 SVGIG (reference sequence). CDR3 residues: CAWSVGWGGGYTF. The CDR3 region has the DNA TGTGCCTGGAGTGTCGGATGGGGCGGTGGCTACACCTTC.

The gene calls are TRBV10-3 and TRBJ1-2, with D maybe TRBD1 (6 bases). V was trimmed by 1 base and J by 7 bases, leaving 7 bases between them. Germline CDR1 is ENHRY and CDR2 is SYGVKD. The CDR3 loop spans 12 amino acids. CDR3 protein: CAISELGAGYTF. For the CDR3, the DNA is TGTGCCATCAGTGAGTTGGGGGCTGGCTACACCTTC.

The rearrangement joins TRBV9 to TRBJ2-4; D call uncertain. V shed 0 bases and J shed 7 bases, with 11 bases lying between them. CDR3 length: 14 amino acids. The germline V gene encodes CDR1 SGDLS and CDR2 YYNGEE. The CDR3 DNA reads TGTGCCAGCAGCGTAGGTTATCCCTATAACATTCAGTACTTC. Translating it yields CASSVGYPYNIQYF.

The chain couples TRBV7-2 to TRBJ2-7; 11 bases match TRBD1. This CDR3 is 14 amino acids long. Germline CDR1 SGHTA, CDR2 FQGNSA. The J segment lost 4 bases and the V segment lost 6 bases, leaving 5 bases of the junction unmatched. CDR3 loop: CASRRGQGGYEQYF. In DNA form, the CDR3 reads TGTGCCAGCAGGAGGGGACAGGGGGGGTACGAGCAGTACTTC.